This TCR beta chain was captured in a study of response to subunit inactivated influenza vaccine. Germline V gene lookup returns CDR1 MNHEY and CDR2 SVGAGI. The CDR3 has 16 residues. The germline V and J ends were trimmed by 2 bases and 5 bases, with 16 bases remaining between them. TCRdb ran MiXCR on the RT-PCR reads and lists one entry per CDR3 protein. The data hold under 800,000 distinct CDR3 sequences, with around 14% observed a single time. This clonotype was obtained from a man aged 50 or older who received an inactivated influenza vaccine. This chain links TRBV6-5 with TRBJ2-1; the D gene is possibly TRBD1 (6 bases). Specimen: PBMCs from blood, collected approximately 15 days before vaccination. The CDR3 region is CASSYVGLGGHNEQFF. The CDR3 DNA follows: TGTGCCAGCAGTTACGTTGGTTTAGGGGGTCACAATGAGCAGTTCTTC.